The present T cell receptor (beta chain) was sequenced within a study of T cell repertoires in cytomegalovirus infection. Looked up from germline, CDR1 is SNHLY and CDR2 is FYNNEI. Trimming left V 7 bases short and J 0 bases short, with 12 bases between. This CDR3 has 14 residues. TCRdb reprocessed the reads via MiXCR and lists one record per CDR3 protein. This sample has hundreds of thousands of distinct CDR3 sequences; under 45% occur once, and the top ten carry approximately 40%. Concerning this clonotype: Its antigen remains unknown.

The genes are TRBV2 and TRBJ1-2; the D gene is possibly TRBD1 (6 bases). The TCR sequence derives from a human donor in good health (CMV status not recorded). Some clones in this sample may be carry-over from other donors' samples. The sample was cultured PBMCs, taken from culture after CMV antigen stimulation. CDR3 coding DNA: TGTGCCAGCACCGGACAGTCTACTAACTATGGCTACACCTTC. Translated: CASTGQSTNYGYTF. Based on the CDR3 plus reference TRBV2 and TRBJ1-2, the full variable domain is EPEVTQTPSHQVTQMGQEVILRCVPISNHLYFYWYRQILGQKVEFLVSFYNNEISEKSEIFDDQFSVERPDGSNFTLKIRSTKLEDSAMYFCASTGQSTNYGYTFGSGTRLTVV.